This TCR beta chain is from a study of type 1 regulatory T cells. Study details: An in vitro protocol generated T-allo10, a Tr1-enriched, alloantigen-specific CD4 T cell product.

TCRdb reprocessed the reads with MiXCR, giving one entry per CDR3 protein. The sample holds 75,000 to 100,000 distinct CDR3 sequences, 25% to 40% seen once. CDR1 is MNHEY and CDR2 is SMNVEV in the germline V gene (reference sequence). Trimming cost V 3 bases and J 5 bases, with 16 bases left between them. This CDR3 comprises 15 residues. This clonotype was sampled from a human donor in good health. What was sequenced was CD4+ T cells, either the whole sample or a sorted fraction (not recorded which). The chain is built from TRBV27 and TRBJ2-5, with D tentatively TRBD1 (6 bases). CDR3 DNA sequence: TGTGCCAGCAGTTTCCAACAGGGTACAGCGGAGACCCAGTACTTC. This sequence encodes CASSFQQGTAETQYF.